This T cell receptor (beta chain) was sequenced for a study of cytomegalovirus exposure and HLA in healthy donors. Clones were read by immunoSEQ multiplex PCR, and TCRdb kept only the in-frame ones, dropping some. The sample carries around 180,000 clones, more than 75% recorded once. Points from the study as a whole: In vitro work confirmed that three CMV-associated chains recognize CMV antigens.

The germline V gene has CDR1 MNHNS and CDR2 SASEGT. The ends were cut back, 11 bases at V and 0 bases at J, with 17 bases in the middle. This CDR3 region has 15 residues. The approximately 130-subject validation cohort, separate from the approximately 630-subject first cohort, included the donors. This clone was counted at least ten times. Its specificity is not known. Material: PBMCs. V is TRBV6-1 and J is TRBJ2-4, with D possibly matching TRBD1 (5 bases). This sequence was found in a man younger than 35 in good health and CMV-seropositive. The CDR3 is CAATNGAVAKNIQYF. CDR3 in DNA: TGTGCCGCTACCAATGGGGCGGTAGCCAAAAACATTCAGTACTTC.